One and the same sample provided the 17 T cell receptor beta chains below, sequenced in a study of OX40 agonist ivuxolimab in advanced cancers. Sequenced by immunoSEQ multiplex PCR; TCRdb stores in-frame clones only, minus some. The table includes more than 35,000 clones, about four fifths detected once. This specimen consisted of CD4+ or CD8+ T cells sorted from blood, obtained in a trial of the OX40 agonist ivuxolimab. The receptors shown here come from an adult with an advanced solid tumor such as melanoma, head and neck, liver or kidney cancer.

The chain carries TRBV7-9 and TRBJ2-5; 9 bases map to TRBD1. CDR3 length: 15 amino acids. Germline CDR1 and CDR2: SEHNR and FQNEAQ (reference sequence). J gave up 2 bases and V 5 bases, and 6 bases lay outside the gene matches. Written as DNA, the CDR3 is TGTGCCAGCAGCCGGACAGGGGACCTACAAGAGACCCAGTACTTC. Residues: CASSRTGDLQETQYF.

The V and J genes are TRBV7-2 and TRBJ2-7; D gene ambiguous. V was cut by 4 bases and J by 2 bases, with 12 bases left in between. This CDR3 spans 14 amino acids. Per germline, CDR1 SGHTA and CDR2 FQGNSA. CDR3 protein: CASSWKGGAYEQYF. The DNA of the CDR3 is TGTGCCAGCAGCTGGAAGGGTGGGGCCTACGAGCAGTACTTC.

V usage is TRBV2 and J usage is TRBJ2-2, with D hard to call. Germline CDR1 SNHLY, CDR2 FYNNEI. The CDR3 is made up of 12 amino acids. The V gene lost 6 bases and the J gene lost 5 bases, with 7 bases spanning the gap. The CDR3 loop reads CASRGSTGELFF. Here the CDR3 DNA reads TGTGCCAGCAGAGGATCGACCGGGGAGCTGTTTTTT.

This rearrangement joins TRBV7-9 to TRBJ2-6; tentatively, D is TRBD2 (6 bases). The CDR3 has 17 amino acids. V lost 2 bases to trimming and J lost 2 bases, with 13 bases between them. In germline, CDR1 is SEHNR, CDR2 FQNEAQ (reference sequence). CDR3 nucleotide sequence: TGTGCCAGCAGCTTATTTGGTCGGGGGACTGGGGCCAACGTCCTGACTTTC. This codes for CASSLFGRGTGANVLTF.

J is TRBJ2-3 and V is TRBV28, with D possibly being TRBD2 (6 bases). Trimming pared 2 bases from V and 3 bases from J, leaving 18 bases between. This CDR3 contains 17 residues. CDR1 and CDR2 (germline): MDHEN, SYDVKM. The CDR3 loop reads CASSLGAGHTITDTQYF. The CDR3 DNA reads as TGTGCCAGCAGTTTAGGGGCGGGGCATACCATAACAGATACGCAGTATTTT.

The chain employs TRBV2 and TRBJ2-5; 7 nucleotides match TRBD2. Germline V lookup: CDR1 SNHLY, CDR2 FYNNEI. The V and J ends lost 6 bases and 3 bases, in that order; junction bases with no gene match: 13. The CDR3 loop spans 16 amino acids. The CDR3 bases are TGTGCCAGCAGCCGCTGGGGAGGGTATGGGGAAGAGACCCAGTACTTC. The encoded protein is CASSRWGGYGEETQYF. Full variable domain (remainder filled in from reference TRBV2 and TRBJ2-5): EPEVTQTPSHQVTQMGQEVILRCVPISNHLYFYWYRQILGQKVEFLVSFYNNEISEKSEIFDDQFSVERPDGSNFTLKIRSTKLEDSAMYFCASSRWGGYGEETQYFGPGTRLLVL.

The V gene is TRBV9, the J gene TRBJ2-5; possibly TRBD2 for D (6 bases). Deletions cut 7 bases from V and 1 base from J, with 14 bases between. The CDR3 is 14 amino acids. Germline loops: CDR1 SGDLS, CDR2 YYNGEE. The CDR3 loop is CASGASVFQETQYF. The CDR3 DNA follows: TGTGCCAGCGGGGCTAGCGTTTTCCAAGAGACCCAGTACTTC.

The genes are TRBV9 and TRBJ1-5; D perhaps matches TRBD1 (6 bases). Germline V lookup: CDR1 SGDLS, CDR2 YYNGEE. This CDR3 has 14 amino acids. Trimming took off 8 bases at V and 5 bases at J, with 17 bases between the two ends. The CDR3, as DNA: TGTGCCAGTTCGGGGCAGGGGCAGGATCAGCCCCAGCATTTT. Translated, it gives CASSGQGQDQPQHF.

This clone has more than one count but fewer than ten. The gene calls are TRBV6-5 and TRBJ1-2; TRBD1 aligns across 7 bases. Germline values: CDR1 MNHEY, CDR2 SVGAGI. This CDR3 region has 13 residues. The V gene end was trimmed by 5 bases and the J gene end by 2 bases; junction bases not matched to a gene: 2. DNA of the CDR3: TGTGCCAGCAGTAAGGGACAGAACTATGGCTACACCTTC. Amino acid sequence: CASSKGQNYGYTF.

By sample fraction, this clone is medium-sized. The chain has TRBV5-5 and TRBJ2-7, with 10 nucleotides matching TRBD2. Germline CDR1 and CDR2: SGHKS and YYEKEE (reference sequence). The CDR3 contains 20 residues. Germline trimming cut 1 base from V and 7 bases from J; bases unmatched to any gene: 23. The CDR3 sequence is CASSLRDREPASGSLGEQYF. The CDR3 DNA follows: TGTGCCAGCAGCTTGCGCGACAGGGAACCCGCTAGCGGGAGCCTGGGAGAGCAGTACTTC.

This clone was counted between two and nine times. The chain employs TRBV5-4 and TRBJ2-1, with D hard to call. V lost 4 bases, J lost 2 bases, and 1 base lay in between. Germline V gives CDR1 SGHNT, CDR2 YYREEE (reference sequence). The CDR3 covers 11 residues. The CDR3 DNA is TGTGCCAGCAGCACCTACAATGAGCAGTTCTTC. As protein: CASSTYNEQFF.

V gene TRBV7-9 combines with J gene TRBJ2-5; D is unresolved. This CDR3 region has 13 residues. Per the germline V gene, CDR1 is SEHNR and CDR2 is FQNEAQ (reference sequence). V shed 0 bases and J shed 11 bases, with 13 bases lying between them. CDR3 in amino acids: CASSLADGIEQYF. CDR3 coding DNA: TGTGCCAGCAGCTTAGCCGACGGCATAGAGCAGTACTTC.

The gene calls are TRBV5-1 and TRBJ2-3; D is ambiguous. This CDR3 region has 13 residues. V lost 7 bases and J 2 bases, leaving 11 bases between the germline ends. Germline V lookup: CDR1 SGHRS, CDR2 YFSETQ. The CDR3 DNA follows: TGCGCCAGCCGCCCCCCCACCACAGATACGCAGTATTTT. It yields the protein CASRPPTTDTQYF.

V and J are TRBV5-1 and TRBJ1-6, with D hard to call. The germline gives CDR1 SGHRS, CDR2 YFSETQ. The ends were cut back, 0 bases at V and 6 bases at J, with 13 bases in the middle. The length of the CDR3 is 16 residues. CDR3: CASSLGSKPANSPLHF. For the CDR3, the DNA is TGCGCCAGCAGCTTGGGTAGTAAGCCAGCTAATTCACCCCTCCACTTT.

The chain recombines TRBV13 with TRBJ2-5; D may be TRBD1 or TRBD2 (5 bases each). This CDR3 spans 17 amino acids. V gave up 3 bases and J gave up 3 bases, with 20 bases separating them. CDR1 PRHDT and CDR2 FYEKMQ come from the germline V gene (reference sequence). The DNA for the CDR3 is TGTGCCAGCAGCTTGGGGCGCGGAGGACGCATTGAAGAGACCCAGTACTTC. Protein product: CASSLGRGGRIEETQYF.

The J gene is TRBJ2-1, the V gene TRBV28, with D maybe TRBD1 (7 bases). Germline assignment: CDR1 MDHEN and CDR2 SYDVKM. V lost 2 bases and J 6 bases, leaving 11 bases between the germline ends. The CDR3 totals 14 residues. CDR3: CASSLAGQFNEQFF. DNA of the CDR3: TGTGCCAGCAGTTTAGCGGGACAGTTCAATGAGCAGTTCTTC. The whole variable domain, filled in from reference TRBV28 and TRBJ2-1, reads DVKVTQSSRYLVKRTGEKVFLECVQDMDHENMFWYRQDPGLGLRLIYFSYDVKMKEKGDIPEGYSVSREKKERFSLILESASTNQTSMYLCASSLAGQFNEQFFGPGTRLTVL.

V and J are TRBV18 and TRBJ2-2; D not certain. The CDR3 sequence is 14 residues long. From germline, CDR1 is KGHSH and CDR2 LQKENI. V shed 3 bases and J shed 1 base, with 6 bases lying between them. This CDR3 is CASSPGRNTGELFF. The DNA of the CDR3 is TGTGCCAGCTCACCCGGCAGGAACACCGGGGAGCTGTTTTTT. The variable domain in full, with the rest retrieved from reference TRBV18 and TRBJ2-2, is NAGVMQNPRHLVRRRGQEARLRCSPMKGHSHVYWYRQLPEEGLKFMVYLQKENIIDESGMPKERFSAEFPKEGPSILRIQQVVRGDSAAYFCASSPGRNTGELFFGEGSRLTVL.